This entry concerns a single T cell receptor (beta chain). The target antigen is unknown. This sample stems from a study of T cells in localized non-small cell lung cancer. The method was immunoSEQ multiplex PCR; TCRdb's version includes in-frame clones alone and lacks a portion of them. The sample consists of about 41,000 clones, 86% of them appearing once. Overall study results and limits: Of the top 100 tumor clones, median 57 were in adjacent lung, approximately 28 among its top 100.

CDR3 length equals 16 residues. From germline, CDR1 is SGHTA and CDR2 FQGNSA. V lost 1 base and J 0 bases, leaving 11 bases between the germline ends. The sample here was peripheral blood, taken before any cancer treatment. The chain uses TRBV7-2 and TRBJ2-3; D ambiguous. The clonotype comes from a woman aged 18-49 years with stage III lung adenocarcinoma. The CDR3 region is CASSLEARTSTDTQYF. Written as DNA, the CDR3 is TGTGCCAGCAGCTTAGAGGCAAGAACTAGCACAGATACGCAGTATTTT. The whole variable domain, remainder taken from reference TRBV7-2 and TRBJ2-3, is GAGVSQSPSNKVTEKGKDVELRCDPISGHTALYWYRQSLGQGLEFLIYFQGNSAPDKSGLPSDRFSAERTGGSVSTLTIQRTQQEDSAVYLCASSLEARTSTDTQYFGPGTRLTVL.